This T cell receptor (beta chain) appears in the sequencing data of a study of beta chain features in type 1 diabetes. The study, taken as a whole, reports: Moderate yet significant TCRB CDR3 shortening was seen in Type 1 diabetes patients in all four CD4+ subsets.

Remarks on this clone: Its antigen is unidentified.

Sequencing targeted expressed TCRB transcripts, as all isolated RNA had been reverse transcribed. Method: immunoSEQ multiplex PCR; TCRdb's copy keeps in-frame clones and lacks some. The sample includes roughly 730,000 clones, around 15% seen only once; the top ten take 0.022%. The sequence was collected from a man aged 18 to 30 with type 1 diabetes. Sequencing used naive CD4+ T cells from blood.

The CDR3 is CASSLRKAQNYNEQFF. CDR3 sequence (DNA): TGTGCCAGCAGCCTCCGAAAGGCTCAGAACTACAATGAGCAGTTCTTC. The chain links TRBV14 to TRBJ2-1; D remains unclear. The length of the CDR3 is 16 residues. The germline V and J ends were trimmed by 4 bases and 3 bases, with 16 bases remaining between them. The germline CDR1 and CDR2 sequences are SGHDN and FVKESK.